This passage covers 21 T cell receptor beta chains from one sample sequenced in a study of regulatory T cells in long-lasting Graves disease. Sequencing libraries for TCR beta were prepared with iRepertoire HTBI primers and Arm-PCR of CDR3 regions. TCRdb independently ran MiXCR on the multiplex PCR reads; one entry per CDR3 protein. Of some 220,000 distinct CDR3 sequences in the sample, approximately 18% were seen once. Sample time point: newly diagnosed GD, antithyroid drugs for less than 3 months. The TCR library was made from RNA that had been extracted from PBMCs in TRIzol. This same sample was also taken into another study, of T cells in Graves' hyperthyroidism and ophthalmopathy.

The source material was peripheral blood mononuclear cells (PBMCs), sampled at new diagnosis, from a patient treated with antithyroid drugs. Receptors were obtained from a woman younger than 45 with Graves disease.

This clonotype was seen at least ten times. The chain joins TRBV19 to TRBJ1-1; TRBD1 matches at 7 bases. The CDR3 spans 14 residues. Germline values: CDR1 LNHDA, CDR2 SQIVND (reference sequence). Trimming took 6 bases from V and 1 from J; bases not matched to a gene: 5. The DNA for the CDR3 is TGTGCCAGTAGCTCCTGGACAGGGAACACTGAAGCTTTCTTT. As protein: CASSSWTGNTEAFF.

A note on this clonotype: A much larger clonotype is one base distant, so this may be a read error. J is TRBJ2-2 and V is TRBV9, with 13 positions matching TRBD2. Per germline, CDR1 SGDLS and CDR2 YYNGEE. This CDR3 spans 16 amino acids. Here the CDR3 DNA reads TGTGCCAGCAGCCTGGGACTAGCGGGAAACACCTGGGAGCTGTTTTTT. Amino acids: CASSLGLAGNTWELFF.

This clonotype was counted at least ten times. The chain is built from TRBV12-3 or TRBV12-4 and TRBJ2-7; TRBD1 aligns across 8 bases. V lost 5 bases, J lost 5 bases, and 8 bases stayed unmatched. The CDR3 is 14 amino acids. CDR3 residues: CASSPGTGGDEQYF. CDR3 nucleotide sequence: TGTGCCAGCAGTCCCGGGACAGGTGGAGACGAGCAGTACTTC.

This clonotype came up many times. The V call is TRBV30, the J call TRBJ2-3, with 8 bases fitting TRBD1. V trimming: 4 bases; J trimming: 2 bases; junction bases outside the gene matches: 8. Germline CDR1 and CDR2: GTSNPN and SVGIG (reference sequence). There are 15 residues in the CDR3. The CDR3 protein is CAWTLSGQVTDTQYF. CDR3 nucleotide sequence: TGTGCCTGGACCTTATCGGGACAGGTCACAGATACGCAGTATTTT.

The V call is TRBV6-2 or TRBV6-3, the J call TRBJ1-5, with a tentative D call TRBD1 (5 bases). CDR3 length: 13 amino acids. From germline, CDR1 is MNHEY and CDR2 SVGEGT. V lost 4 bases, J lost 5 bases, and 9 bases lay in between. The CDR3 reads CASSWGLDQPQHF. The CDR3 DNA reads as TGTGCCAGCAGTTGGGGGTTAGATCAGCCCCAGCATTTT.

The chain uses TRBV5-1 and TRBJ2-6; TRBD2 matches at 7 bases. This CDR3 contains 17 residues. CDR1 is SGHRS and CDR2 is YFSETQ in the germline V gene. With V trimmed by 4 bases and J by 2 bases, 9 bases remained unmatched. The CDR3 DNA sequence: TGCGCCAGCAGCCCTAGCCGCGGGAGCACTGGGGCCAACGTCCTGACTTTC. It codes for CASSPSRGSTGANVLTF.

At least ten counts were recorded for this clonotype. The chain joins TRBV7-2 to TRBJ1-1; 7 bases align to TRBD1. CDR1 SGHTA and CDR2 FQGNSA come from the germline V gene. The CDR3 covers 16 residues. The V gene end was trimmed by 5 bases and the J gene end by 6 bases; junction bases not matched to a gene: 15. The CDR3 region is CASSTRTGTPNAEAFF. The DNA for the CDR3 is TGTGCCAGCAGCACCCGGACAGGTACCCCTAACGCTGAAGCTTTCTTT.

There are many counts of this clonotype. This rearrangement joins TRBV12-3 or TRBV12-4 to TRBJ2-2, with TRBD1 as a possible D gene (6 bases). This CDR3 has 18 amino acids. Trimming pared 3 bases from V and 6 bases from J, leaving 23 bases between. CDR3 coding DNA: TGTGCCAGCAGTTTTAACCGGGGCGCGGGCAAGGGGGCCGGGGAGCTGTTTTTT. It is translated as CASSFNRGAGKGAGELFF.

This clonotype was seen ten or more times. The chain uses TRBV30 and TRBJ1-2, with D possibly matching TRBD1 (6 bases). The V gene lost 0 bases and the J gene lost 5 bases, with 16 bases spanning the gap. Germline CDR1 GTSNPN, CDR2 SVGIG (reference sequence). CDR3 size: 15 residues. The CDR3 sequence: CAWSVRRGGGYGYTF. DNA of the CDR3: TGTGCCTGGAGTGTACGGCGAGGGGGAGGGTATGGCTACACCTTC.

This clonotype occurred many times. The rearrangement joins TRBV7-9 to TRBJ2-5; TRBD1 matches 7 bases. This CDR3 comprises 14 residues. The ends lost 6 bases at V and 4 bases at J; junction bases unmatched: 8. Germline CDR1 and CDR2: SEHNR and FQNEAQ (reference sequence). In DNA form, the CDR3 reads TGTGCCAGCAGAGACAGGGTCGGTGGAGAGACCCAGTACTTC. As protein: CASRDRVGGETQYF.

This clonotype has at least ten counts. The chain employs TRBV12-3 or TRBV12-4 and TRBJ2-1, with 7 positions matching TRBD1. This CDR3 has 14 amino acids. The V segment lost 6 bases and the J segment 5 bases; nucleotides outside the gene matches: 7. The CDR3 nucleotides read TGTGCCAGCAGCCCCTTGGGACAGAACAATGAGCAGTTCTTC. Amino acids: CASSPLGQNNEQFF.

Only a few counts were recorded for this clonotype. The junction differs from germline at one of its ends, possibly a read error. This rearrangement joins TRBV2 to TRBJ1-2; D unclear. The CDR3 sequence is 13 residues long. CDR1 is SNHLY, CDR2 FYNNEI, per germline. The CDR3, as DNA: TGTGCCAGTCAGCGCCCCGTCGACTATGGTTACACCTTC. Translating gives CASQRPVDYGYTF.

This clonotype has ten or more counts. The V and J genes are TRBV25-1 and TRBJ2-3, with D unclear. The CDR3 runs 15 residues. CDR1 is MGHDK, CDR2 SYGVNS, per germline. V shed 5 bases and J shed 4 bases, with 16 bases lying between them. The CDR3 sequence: CASSMVGSRSDTQYF. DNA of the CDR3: TGTGCCAGCAGTATGGTCGGTAGTCGGTCAGATACGCAGTATTTT.

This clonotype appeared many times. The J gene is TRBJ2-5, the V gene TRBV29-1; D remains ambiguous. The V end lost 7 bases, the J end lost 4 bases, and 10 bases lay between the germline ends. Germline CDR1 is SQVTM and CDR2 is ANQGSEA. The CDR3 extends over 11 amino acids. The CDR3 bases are TGCAGCGCTGGGATCGGAGAGACCCAGTACTTC. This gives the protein CSAGIGETQYF.

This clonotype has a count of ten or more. Here the CDR3 reads CASSPKLADYNEQFF. The CDR3 nucleotides are TGTGCCAGCTCACCAAAACTAGCGGACTACAATGAGCAGTTCTTC. The rearrangement uses TRBV18 and TRBJ2-1; 8 positions match TRBD2. The CDR3 spans 15 residues. V gave up 2 bases and J gave up 3 bases; unmatched junction bases: 3. Germline loops: CDR1 KGHSH, CDR2 LQKENI.

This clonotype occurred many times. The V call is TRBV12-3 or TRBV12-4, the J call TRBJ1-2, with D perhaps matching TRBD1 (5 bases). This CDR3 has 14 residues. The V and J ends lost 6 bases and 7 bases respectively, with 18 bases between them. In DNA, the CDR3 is TGTGCCAGCAGCCTTTGGGGACGGCCAGGTGGCTACACCTTC. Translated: CASSLWGRPGGYTF.

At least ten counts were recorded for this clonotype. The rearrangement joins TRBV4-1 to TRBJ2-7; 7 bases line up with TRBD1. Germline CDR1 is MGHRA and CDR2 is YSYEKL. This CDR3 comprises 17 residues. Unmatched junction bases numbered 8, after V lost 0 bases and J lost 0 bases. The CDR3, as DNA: TGCGCCAGCAGCCAAGAGTACACAGGGGCGGGCTCCTACGAGCAGTACTTC. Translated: CASSQEYTGAGSYEQYF.

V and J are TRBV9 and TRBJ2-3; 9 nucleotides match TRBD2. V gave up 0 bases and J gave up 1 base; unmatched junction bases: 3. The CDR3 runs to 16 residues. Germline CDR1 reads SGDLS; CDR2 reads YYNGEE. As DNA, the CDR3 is TGTGCCAGCAGCGTAGCGGCTAGCGGGGGCACAGATACGCAGTATTTT. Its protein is CASSVAASGGTDTQYF.

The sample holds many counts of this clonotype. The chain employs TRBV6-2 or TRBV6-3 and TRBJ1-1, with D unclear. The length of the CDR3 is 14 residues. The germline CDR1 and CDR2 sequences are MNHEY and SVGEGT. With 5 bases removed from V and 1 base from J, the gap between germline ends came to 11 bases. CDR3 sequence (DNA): TGTGCCAGCAGTCCGAGGATTGGGAACACTGAAGCTTTCTTT. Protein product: CASSPRIGNTEAFF.

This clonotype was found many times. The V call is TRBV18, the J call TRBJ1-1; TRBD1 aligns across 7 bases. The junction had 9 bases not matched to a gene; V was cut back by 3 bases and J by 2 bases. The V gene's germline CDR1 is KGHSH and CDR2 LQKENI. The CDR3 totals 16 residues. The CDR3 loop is CASSPHPGTANTEAFF. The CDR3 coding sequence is TGTGCCAGCTCACCTCATCCGGGGACAGCTAACACTGAAGCTTTCTTT. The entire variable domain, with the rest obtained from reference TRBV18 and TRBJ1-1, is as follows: NAGVMQNPRHLVRRRGQEARLRCSPMKGHSHVYWYRQLPEEGLKFMVYLQKENIIDESGMPKERFSAEFPKEGPSILRIQQVVRGDSAAYFCASSPHPGTANTEAFFGQGTRLTVV.

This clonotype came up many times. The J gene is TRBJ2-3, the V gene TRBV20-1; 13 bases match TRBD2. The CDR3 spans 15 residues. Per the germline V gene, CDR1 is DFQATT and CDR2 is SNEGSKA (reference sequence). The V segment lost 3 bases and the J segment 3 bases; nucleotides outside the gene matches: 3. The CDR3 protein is CSASTGLAGTDTQYF. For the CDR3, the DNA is TGCAGTGCTAGTACGGGACTAGCGGGGACAGATACGCAGTATTTT.